This T cell receptor (beta chain) was identified in a study of T cell responses to AZD1222 COVID-19 vaccine. The CDR3 extends over 13 amino acids. Germline CDR1 MDHEN, CDR2 SYDVKM. V lost 1 base to trimming and J lost 8 bases, with 11 bases between them. Study-wide findings and caveats: At baseline, seropositivity was found in only six or seven AZD1222 recipients.

Measured with immunoSEQ multiplex PCR; TCRdb has only the in-frame clones, and not every one. The sample contains approximately 150,000 clones, 88% of which appear only once. As regards this clone: Its antigen is unidentified.

The sample consisted of peripheral blood, taken on day 0 of AZD1222 vaccination. The chain employs TRBV28 and TRBJ1-2; D not certain. The source is an adult in good health. The CDR3 nucleotides read TGTGCCAGCAGTTTATTGGGCTGGCGGGGCTACACCTTC. Amino acid sequence: CASSLLGWRGYTF.